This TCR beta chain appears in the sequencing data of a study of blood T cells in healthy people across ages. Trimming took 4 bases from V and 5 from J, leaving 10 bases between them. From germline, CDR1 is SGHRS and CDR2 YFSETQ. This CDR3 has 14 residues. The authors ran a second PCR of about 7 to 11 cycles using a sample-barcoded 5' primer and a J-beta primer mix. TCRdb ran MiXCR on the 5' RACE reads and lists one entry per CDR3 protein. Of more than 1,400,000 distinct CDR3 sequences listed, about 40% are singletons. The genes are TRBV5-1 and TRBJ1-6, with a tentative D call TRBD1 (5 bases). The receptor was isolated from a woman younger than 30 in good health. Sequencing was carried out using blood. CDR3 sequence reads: CASSAGTDNSPLHF. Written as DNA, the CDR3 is TGCGCCAGCAGCGCGGGGACGGATAATTCACCCCTCCACTTT.